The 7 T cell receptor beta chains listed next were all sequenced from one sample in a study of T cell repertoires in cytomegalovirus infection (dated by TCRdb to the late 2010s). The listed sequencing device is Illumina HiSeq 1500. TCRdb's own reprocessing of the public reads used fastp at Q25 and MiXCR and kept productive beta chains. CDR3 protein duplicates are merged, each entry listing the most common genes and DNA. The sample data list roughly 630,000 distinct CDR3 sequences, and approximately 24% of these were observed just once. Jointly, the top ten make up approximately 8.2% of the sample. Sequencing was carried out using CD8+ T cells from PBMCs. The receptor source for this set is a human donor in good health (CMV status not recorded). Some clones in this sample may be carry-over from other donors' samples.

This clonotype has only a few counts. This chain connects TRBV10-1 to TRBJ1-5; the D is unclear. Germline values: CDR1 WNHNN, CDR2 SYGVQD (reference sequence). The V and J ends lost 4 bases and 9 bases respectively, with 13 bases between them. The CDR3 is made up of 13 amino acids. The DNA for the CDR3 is TGCGCCAGCAGTGCCGGTCCCTCGGGGCCCCAGCATTTT. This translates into CASSAGPSGPQHF.

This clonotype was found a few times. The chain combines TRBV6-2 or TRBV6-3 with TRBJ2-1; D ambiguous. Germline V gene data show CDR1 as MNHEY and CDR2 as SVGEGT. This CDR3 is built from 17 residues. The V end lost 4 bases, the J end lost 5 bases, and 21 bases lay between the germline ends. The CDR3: CASSSRPTTPLHNEQFF. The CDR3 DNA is TGTGCCAGCAGTTCCCGTCCTACTACCCCTCTACACAATGAGCAGTTCTTC.

The CDR3 spells CSVDPGLYGYTF. CDR3 DNA: TGCAGCGTTGACCCCGGACTCTATGGCTACACCTTC. The rearrangement uses TRBV29-1 and TRBJ1-2; D is uncertain. V was trimmed by 3 bases and J by 4 bases, leaving 9 bases between them. Germline-derived CDR1 and CDR2 are SQVTM and ANQGSEA. This CDR3 region has 12 residues.

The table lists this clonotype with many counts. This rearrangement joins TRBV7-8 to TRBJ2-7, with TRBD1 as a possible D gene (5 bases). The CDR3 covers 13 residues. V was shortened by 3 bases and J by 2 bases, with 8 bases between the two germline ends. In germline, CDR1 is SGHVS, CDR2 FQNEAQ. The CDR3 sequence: CASSLGRAYEQYV. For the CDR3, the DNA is TGTGCCAGCAGCTTGGGCAGGGCCTACGAGCAGTACGTC.

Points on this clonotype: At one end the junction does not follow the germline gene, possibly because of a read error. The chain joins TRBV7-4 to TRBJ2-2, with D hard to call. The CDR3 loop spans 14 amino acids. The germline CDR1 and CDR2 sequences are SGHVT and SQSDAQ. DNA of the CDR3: TGTGCCAGCGGCTTAGCAGCATATAACGGAGAGCTGTTTTTT. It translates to CASGLAAYNGELFF.

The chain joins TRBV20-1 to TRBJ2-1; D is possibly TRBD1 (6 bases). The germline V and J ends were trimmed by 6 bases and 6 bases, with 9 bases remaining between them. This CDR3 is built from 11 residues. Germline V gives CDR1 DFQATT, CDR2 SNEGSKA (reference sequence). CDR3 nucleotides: TGCAGTGCGCAAGGGGGCAATGAGCAGTTCTTC. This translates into CSAQGGNEQFF.

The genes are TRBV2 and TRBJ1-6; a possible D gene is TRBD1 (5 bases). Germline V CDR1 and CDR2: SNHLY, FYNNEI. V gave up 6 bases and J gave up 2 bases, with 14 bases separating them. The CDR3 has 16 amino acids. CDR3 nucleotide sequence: TGTGCCAGCAGCAGGGTCCTACCCGCCTATAATTCACCCCTCCACTTT. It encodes CASSRVLPAYNSPLHF.